This TCR beta chain came from a study of shared clonotypes between healthy human individuals (dated by TCRdb to 2018 to 2021). Context from the whole study: The cohort comprised a couple of women and three men aged 18 to 49 years. Per donor, three plates each were used for CD4 naive and CD4 memory, two for CD8 naive, and one for CD8 memory. Different laboratories and diverse techniques were used to prepare libraries and sequence TCR repertoires, to increase sequencing depth and limit assay-specific biases. To estimate repertoire size and how much clonotype sharing occurs between individuals, the study deeply sequenced the blood TCR repertoires of several healthy adults. Each donor's leukapheresis produced roughly between about 0.9 and 9.5 billion PBMCs. The investigation overall reported the following: Naive subsets generally had larger estimated clonotype richness than memory subsets. Compared with non-shared clonotypes, the clonotypes found in all four sorted-subset donors had higher generation probabilities. Based on pairwise subsampling, the degree of clonotype sharing among donors was expected to be affected by sequencing depth. The genetic and exposure-history diversity represented was limited by the small number of donors. When a few donors were compared, the shared fraction of clonotypes was 5% to 6.5% for naive CD4, over 3% for naive CD8, roughly 2.5% for memory CD4, and less than 0.45% for memory CD8. Sampling was restricted to blood, and TCR repertoires in tissue are likely to differ from TCR repertoires in blood. Rarefaction of sorted-subset datasets indicated incomplete sequencing despite the large sequencing depth.

With respect to this clone: The antigen it binds to is not known. Qualities for individual bases were not recorded, and no much larger clone is one base off.

TCR CDR3 regions were amplified from genomic DNA by multiplex PCR using the deep immunoSEQ assay. Genomic DNA extracted from each cell subset was distributed evenly over all wells of several immunoSEQ 96-well plates, and each plate served as one replicate. Each replicate PCR for sorted subsets received 200 ng genomic DNA, equal to tens of thousands of T cell genomes. The purified libraries were quantified using a Qubit 3.0 fluorometer, sized with a Bioanalyzer 2100, and then quantified again using the KAPA Library Quantification kit. Each immunoSEQ 96-well plate was sequenced on its own single-read 150-cycle Illumina NextSeq 550 flow cell. Processing in the source paper ran as follows. Because the immunoSEQ output held only junctional sequences and lacked quality scores, the filtering could not match the filtering applied to full-length reads. To assign V/J genes and CDR3, sequences were annotated using PyIR, a Python wrapper for IgBLAST v1.9, with IMGT germline references. Reads were filtered out if the reads had weak V/J assignments (E-value above 1e-6), no CDR3, stop codons, out-of-frame junctions, or ambiguous translated residues. V3J clonotypes were defined as sequences sharing the same inferred V gene, J gene, and CDR3 amino acid sequence. Percentage overlap between repertoires was calculated by dividing the number of shared unique clonotypes by the size of the smaller repertoire. Three approaches were used to assess repertoire richness: RTK rarefaction, the Chao1 estimator, and Recon v2.1 estimates of unobserved clonotypes. OLGA was used to compute generation probabilities for all TCRbeta clonotypes that the gDNA method yielded from a few donors. Imported from immuneACCESS, the table was reduced by TCRdb to in-frame sequences with V and J called. These copies leave out some clones; in studies compared against another copy, an unresolved V gene accounts for under half, and the cause of the remainder is not known. V and J calls and clone size follow that table, whereas D and trimming were derived from the DNA. Recorded for this sample are under 600,000 clones; about 98% of them occurred a single time. Together, the top ten hold 0.25% to 0.35% of the sample.

Trimming at the junction amounts to 3 bases on V and 11 bases on J, and the germline ends lie 20 bases apart. From its cysteine to its phenylalanine, the CDR3 spans 15 amino acids. Just the 45-base CDR3 DNA is kept, in frame starting at base 1. The germline V gene (reference sequence) sets CDR1 to LNHDA and CDR2 to SQIVND. CD8 naive samples were obtained by positive selection for CCR7 among CD45RO-negative cells, yielding a CD45RA+CCR7+ population from which TemRA cells were excluded. Donors were healthy HIV-negative adults with no recently reported acute infections or vaccinations. Only Caucasian adults living in Nashville, Tennessee, USA were represented among the donors. After blood collection by leukapheresis, PBMCs were isolated using Ficoll-Histopaque density gradient centrifugation and then cryopreserved in the vapor phase of liquid nitrogen. Analytical flow cytometry was used to check the purity and quantity of every magnetically sorted T cell population. Each sorted fraction had its genomic DNA isolated and then quantified by UV absorbance on a Nanodrop 2000c.

Rearrangement joined TRBV19 to TRBJ2-4, with TRBD2 tentatively as D gene (6 bases match). Sequenced sample: naive CD8+ T cells sorted from blood. The intended sense of this specimen's cell subset or site label: CD45RA+CCR7+. This TCR was recovered from a man aged 25 to 40 in good health. The nucleotide sequence reads TGTGCCAGTAGTATTGGGCGGGGCCGGGGAGGCTTTCAGTACTTC. The translation is CASSIGRGRGGFQYF.